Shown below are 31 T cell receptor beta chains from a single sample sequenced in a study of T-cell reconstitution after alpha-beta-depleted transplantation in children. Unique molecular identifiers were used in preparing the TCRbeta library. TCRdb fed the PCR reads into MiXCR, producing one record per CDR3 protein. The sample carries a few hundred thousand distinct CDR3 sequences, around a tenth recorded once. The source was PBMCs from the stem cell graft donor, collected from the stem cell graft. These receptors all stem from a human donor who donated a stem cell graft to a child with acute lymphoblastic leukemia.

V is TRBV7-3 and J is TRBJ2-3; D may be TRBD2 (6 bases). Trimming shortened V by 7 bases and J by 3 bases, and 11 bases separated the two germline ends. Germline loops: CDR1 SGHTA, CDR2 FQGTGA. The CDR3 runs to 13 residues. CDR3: CASTTGVTDTQYF. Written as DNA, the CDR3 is TGTGCCAGCACAACGGGGGTGACAGATACGCAGTATTTT.

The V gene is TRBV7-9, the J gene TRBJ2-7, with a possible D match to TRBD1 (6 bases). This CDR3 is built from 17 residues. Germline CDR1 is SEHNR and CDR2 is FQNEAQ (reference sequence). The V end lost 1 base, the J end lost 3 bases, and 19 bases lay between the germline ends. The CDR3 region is CASSLVTGQSPYYEQYF. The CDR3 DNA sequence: TGTGCCAGCAGCTTAGTTACAGGGCAATCGCCCTACTACGAGCAGTACTTC.

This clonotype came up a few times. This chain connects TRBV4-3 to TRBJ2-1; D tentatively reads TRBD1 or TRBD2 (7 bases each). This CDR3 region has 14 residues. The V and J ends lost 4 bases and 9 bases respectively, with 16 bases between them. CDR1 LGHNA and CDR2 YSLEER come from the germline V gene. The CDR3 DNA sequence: TGCGCCAGCAGCCCAGGGGAGGGGGCCAGTGAGCAGTTCTTC. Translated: CASSPGEGASEQFF.

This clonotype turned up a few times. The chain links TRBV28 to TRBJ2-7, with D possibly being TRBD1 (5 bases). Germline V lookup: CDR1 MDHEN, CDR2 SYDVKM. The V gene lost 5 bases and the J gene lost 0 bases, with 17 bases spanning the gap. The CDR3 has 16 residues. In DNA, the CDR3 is TGTGCCAGCAGTCCTAACAGGTGGGATACCTCCTACGAGCAGTACTTC. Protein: CASSPNRWDTSYEQYF.

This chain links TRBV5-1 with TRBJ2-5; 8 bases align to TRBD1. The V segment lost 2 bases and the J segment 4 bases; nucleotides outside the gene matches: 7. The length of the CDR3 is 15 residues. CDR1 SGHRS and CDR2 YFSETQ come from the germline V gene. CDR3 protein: CASSFYPGGGETQYF. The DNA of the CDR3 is TGCGCCAGCAGCTTCTACCCAGGGGGCGGAGAGACCCAGTACTTC.

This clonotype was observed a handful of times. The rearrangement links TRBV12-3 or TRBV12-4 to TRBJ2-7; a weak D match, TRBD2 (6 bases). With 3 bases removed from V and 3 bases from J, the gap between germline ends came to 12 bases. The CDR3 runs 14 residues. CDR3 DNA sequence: TGTGCCAGCAGTTTTCGGACGGGAGACTACGAGCAGTACTTC. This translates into CASSFRTGDYEQYF.

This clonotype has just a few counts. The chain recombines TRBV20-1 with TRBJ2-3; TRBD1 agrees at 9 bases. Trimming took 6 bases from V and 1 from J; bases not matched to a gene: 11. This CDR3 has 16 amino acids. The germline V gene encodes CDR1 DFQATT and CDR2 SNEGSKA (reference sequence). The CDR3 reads CSAIRDRATCTDTQYF. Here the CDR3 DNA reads TGCAGTGCCATCCGGGACAGGGCGACTTGCACAGATACGCAGTATTTT.

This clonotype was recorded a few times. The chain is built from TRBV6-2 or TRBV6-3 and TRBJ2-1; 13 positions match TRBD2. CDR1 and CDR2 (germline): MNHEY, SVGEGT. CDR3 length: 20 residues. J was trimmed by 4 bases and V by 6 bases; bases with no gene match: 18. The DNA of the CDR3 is TGTGCCAGCAGCCCTGGACTAGCGGGAGTCCCCGTCTCCCGTTACAATGAGCAGTTCTTC. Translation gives CASSPGLAGVPVSRYNEQFF.

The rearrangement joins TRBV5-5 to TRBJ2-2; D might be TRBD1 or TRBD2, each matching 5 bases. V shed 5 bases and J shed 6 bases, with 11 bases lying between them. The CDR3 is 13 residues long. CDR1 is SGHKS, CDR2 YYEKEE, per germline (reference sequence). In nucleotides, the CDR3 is TGTGCCAGCAGTTACGGGACCGCCGGGGAGCTGTTTTTT. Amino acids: CASSYGTAGELFF.

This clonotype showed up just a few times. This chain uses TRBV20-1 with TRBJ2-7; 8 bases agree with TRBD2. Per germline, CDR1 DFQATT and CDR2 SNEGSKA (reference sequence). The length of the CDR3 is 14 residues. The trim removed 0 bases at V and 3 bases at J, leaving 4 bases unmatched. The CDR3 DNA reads TGCAGTGCTAGAGAAGCGGGAGTTGGCTACGAGCAGTACTTC. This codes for CSAREAGVGYEQYF.

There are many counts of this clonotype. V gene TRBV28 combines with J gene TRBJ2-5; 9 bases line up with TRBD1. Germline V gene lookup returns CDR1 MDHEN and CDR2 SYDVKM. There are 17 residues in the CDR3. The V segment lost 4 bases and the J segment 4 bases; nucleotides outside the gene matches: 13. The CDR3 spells CASSSFRSGTGRETQYF. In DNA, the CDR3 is TGTGCCAGCAGTTCTTTTCGTTCAGGGACAGGGAGAGAGACCCAGTACTTC.

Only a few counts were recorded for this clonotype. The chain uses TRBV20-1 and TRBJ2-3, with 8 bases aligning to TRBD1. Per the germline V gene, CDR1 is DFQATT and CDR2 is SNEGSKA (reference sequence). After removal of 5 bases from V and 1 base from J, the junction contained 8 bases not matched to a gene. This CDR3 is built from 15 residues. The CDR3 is CSAHMPRGRTDTQYF. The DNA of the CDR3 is TGCAGTGCTCACATGCCCAGGGGGCGCACAGATACGCAGTATTTT.

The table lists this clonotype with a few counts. Here the CDR3 reads CSARDTGDILETQYF. CDR3 nucleotides: TGCAGTGCTAGAGATACAGGGGACATCCTAGAGACCCAGTACTTC. The genes are TRBV20-1 and TRBJ2-5; 7 bases match TRBD1. V was pared by 0 bases and J by 4 bases, with 8 bases of the junction left unmatched. CDR1 and CDR2 (germline): DFQATT, SNEGSKA (reference sequence). This CDR3 has 15 residues.

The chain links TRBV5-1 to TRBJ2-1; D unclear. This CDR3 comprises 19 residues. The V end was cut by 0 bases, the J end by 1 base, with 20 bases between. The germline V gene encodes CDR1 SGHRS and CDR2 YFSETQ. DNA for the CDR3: TGCGCCAGCAGCTTGGGGGCTAATTTTGTTTCAAAATCCTACAATGAGCAGTTCTTC. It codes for CASSLGANFVSKSYNEQFF.

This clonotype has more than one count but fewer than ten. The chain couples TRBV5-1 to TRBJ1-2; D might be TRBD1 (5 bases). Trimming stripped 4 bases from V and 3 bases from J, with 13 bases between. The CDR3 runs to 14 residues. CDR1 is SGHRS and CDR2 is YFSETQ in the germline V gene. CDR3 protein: CASSPGDSHYGYTF. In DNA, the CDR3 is TGCGCCAGCAGCCCGGGAGACAGCCACTATGGCTACACCTTC.

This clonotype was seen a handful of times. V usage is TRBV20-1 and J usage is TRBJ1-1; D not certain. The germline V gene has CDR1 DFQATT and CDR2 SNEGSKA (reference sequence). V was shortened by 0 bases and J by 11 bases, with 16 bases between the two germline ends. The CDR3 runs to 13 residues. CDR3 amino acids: CSARDPVAVGAFF. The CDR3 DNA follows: TGCAGTGCTAGAGATCCGGTGGCCGTCGGTGCTTTCTTT.

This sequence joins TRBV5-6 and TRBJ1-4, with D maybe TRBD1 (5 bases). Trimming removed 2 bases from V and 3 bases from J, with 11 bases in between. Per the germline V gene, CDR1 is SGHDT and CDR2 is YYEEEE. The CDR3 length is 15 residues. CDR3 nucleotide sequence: TGTGCCAGCAGCTTCACGGGGCTGTCTAATGAAAAACTGTTTTTT. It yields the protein CASSFTGLSNEKLFF.

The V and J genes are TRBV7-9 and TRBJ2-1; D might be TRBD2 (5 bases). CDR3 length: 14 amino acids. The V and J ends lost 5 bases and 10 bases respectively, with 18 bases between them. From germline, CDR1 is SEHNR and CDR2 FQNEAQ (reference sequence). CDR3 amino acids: CASSISERAHEQFF. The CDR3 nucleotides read TGTGCCAGCAGCATTAGCGAGAGGGCTCACGAGCAGTTCTTC.

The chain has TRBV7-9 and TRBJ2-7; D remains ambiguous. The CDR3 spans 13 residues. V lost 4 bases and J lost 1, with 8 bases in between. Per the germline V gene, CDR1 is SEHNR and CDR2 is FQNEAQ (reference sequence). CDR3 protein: CASSSSQSYEQYF. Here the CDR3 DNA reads TGTGCCAGCAGCTCTTCTCAATCCTACGAGCAGTACTTC.

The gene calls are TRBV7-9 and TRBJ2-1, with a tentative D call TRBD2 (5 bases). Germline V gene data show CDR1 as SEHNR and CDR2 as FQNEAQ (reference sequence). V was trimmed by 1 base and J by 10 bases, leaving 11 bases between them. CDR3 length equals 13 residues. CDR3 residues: CASSLGTSGEQFF. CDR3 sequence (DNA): TGTGCCAGCAGCTTAGGGACTTCCGGGGAGCAGTTCTTC.

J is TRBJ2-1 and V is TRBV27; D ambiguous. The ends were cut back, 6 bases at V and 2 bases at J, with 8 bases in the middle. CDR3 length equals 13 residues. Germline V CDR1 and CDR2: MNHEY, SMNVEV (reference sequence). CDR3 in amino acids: CASSRPTYNEQFF. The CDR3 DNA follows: TGTGCCAGCAGCCGACCGACCTACAATGAGCAGTTCTTC.

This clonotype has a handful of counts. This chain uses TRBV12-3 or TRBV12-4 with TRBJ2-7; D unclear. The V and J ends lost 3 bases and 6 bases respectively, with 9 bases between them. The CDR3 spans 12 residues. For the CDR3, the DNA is TGTGCCAGCAGTTTTAGCCCTCCCGAGCAGTACTTC. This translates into CASSFSPPEQYF.

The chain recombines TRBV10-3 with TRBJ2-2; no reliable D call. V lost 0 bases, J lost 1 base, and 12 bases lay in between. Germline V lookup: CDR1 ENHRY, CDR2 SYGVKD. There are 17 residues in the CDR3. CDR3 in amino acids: CAISESSHYGNTGELFF. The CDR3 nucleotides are TGTGCCATCAGTGAGTCGTCCCACTATGGGAACACCGGGGAGCTGTTTTTT.

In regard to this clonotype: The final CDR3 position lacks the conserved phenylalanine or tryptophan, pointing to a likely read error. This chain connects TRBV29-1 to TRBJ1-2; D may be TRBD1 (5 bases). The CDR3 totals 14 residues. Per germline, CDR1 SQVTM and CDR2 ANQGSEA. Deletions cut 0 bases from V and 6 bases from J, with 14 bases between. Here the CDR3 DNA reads TGCAGCGTTGAAGATCGCCAAGGGGTCGATGGCTACACCGTC. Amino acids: CSVEDRQGVDGYTV.

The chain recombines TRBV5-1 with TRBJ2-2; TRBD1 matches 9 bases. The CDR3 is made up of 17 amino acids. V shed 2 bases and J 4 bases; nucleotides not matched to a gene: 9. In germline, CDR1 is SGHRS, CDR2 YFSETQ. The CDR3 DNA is TGCGCCAGCAGCTTCTCGGGACAGGGTTATGGCACCGGGGAGCTGTTTTTT. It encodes CASSFSGQGYGTGELFF.

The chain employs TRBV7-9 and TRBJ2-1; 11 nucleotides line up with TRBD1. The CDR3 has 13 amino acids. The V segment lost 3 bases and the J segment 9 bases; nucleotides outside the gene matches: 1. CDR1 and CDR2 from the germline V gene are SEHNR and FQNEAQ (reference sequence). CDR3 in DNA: TGTGCCAGCAGCTTCGGACAGGGGGCTGAGCAGTTCTTC. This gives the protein CASSFGQGAEQFF.

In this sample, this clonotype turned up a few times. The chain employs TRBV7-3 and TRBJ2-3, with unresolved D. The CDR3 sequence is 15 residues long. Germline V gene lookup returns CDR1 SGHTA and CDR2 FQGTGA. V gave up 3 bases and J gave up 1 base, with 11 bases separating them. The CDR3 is CASSFAGYGTDTQYF. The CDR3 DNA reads TGTGCCAGCAGCTTCGCAGGATACGGCACAGATACGCAGTATTTT.

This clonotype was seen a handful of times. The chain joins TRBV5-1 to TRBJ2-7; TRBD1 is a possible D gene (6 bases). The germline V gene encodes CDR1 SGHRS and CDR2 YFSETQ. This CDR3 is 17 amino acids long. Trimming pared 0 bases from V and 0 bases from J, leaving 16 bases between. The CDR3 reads CASSLGDTNPTSYEQYF. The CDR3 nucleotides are TGCGCCAGCAGCTTGGGGGACACGAATCCTACCTCCTACGAGCAGTACTTC.

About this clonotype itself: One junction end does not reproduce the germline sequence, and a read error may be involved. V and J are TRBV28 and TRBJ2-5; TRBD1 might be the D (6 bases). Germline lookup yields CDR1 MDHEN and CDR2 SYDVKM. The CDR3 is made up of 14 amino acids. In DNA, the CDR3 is TGTGCCAGCAGTTCAGTACAGGGTCTGGGGACCCAGTCCTTC. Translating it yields CASSSVQGLGTQSF.

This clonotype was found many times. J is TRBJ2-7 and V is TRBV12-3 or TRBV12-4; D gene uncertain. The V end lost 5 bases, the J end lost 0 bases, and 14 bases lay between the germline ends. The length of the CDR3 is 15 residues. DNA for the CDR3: TGTGCCAGCAGTCCCCACCCGGGTAGCTCCTACGAGCAGTACTTC. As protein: CASSPHPGSSYEQYF.

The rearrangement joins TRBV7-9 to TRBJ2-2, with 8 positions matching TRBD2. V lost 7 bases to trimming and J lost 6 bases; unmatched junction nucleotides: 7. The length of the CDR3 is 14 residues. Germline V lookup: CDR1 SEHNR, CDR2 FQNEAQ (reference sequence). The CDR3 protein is CASTISGIAGELFF. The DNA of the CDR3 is TGTGCCAGCACCATTAGCGGGATCGCCGGGGAGCTGTTTTTT.